This T cell receptor (beta chain) was observed in a study of T cell responses to AZD1222 COVID-19 vaccine. Study-level findings and limits: Repertoires were sampled only after the peak T cell response.

There are 16 residues in the CDR3. The germline V gene has CDR1 SGHNT and CDR2 YYREEE (reference sequence). V was pared by 1 base and J by 6 bases, with 19 bases between. To note about this clone: Antigen specificity is unknown.

This table comes from immunoSEQ multiplex PCR, and its TCRdb copy is limited to in-frame clones, with some not included. This table has about 160,000 clones, 85% to 90% appearing once. This TCR came from an adult in good health. The sample consisted of peripheral blood, taken on day 0 of AZD1222 vaccination. The rearrangement links TRBV5-4 to TRBJ1-1; a possible D gene is TRBD1 (6 bases). The CDR3 DNA reads as TGTGCCAGCAGCTTGTCTCCTGTGGGGGCGCCGGCTGAAGCTTTCTTT. Amino acids: CASSLSPVGAPAEAFF.